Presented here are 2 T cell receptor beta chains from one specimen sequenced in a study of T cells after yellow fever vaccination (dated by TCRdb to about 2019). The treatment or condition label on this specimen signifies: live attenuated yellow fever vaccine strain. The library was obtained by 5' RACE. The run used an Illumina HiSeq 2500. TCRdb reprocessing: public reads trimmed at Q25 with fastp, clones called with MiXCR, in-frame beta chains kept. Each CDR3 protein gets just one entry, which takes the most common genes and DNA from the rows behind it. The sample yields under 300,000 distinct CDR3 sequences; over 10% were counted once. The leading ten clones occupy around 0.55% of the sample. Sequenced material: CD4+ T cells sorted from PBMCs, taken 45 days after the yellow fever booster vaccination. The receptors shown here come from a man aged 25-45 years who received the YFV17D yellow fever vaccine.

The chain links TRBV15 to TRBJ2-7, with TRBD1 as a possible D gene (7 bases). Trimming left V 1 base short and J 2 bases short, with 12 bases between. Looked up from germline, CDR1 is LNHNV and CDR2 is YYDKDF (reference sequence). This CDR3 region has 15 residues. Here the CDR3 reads CATSRGQGLPYEQYF. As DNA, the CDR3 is TGTGCCACCAGCAGAGGACAGGGACTGCCCTACGAGCAGTACTTC.

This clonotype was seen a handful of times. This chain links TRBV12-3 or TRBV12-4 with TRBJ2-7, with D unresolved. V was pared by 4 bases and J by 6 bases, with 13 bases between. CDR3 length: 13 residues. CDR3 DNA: TGTGCCAGCAGTTCTTTTGAGAACGGCGAGCAGTACTTC. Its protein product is CASSSFENGEQYF.